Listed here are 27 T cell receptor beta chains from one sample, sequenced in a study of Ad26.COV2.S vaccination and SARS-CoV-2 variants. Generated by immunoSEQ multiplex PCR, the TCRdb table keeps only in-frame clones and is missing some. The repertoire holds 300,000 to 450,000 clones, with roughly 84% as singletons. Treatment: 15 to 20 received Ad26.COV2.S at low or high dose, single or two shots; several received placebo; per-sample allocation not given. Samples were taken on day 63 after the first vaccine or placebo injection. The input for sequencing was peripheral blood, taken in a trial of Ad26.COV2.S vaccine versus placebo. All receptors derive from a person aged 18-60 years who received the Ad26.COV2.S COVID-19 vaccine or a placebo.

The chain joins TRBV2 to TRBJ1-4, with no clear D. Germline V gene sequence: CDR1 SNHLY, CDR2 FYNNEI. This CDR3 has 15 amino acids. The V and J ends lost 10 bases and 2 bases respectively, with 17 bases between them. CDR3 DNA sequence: TGTGCCACTTCACCGGGAGCGGTGACTAATGAAAAACTGTTTTTT. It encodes CATSPGAVTNEKLFF.

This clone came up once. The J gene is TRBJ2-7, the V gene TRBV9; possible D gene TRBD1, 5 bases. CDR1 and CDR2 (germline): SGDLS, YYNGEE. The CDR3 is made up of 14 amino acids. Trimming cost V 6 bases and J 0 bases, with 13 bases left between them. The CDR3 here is CASTKGQGSYEQYF. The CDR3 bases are TGTGCCAGCACCAAAGGACAAGGCTCCTACGAGCAGTACTTC. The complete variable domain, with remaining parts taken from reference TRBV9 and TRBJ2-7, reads DSGVTQTPKHLITATGQRVTLRCSPRSGDLSVYWYQQSLDQGLQFLIQYYNGEERAKGNILERFSAQQFPDLHSELNLSSLELGDSALYFCASTKGQGSYEQYFGPGTRLTVT.

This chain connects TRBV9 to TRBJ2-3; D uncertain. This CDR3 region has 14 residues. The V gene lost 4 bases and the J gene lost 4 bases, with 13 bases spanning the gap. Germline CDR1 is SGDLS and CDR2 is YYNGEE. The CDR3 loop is CASSPTRTADTQYF. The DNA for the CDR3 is TGTGCCAGCAGCCCAACCAGGACCGCAGATACGCAGTATTTT.

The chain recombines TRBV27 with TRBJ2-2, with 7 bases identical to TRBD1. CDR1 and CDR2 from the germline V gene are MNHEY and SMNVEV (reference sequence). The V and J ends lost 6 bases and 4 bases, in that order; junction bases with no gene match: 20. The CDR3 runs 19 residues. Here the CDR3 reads CASSLPATGASVFTGELFF. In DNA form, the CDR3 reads TGTGCCAGCAGCCTCCCCGCTACAGGGGCCTCCGTTTTCACCGGGGAGCTGTTTTTT.

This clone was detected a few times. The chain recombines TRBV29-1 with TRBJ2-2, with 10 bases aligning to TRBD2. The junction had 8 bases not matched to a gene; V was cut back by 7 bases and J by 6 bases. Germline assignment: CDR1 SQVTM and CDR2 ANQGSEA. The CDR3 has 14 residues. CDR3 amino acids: CSGRTSGVSGELFF. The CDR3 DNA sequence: TGCAGCGGGAGGACTAGCGGTGTCTCCGGGGAGCTGTTTTTT.

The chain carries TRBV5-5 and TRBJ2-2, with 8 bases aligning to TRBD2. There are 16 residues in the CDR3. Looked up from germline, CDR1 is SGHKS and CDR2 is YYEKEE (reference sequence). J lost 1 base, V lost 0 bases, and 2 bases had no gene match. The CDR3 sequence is CASSLALAGNTGELFF. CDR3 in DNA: TGTGCCAGCAGCTTGGCGCTAGCGGGGAACACCGGGGAGCTGTTTTTT.

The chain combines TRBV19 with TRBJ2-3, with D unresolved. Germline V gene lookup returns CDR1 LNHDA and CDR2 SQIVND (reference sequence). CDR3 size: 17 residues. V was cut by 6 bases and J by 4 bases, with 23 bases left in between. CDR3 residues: CASRNRYSPLKPDTQYF. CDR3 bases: TGTGCCAGTAGGAATCGATACAGCCCGTTAAAACCAGATACGCAGTATTTT.

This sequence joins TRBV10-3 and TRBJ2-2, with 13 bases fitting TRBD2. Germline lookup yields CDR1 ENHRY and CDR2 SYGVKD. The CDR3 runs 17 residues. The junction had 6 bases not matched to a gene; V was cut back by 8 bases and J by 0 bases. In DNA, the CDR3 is TGTGCCATCCCCGGGACTAGCGGGACTGCGAACACCGGGGAGCTGTTTTTT. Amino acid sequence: CAIPGTSGTANTGELFF.

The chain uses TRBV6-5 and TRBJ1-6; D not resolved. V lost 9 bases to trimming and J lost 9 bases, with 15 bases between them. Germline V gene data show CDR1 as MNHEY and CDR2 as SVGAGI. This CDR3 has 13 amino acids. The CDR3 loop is CASRAFTGSPLHF. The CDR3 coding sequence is TGTGCCAGTCGGGCGTTTACCGGTTCACCCCTCCACTTT.

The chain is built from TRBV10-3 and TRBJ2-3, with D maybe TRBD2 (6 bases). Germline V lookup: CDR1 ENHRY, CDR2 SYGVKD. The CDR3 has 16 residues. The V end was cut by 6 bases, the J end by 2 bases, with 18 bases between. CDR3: CAIRDLSGGDTDTQYF. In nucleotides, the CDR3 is TGTGCCATCAGGGATTTGTCTGGCGGGGACACAGATACGCAGTATTTT.

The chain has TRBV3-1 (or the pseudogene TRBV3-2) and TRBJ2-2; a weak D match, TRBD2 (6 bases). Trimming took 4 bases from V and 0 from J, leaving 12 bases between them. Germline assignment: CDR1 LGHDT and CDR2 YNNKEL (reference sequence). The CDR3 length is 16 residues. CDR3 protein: CASSPIGRSNTGELFF. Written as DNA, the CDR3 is TGTGCCAGCAGCCCCATCGGGAGATCGAACACCGGGGAGCTGTTTTTT.

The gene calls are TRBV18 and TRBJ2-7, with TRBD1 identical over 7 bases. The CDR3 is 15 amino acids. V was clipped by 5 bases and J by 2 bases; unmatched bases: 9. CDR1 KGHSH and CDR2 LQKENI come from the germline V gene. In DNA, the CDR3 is TGTGCCAGCTCAGCATCGGGACAGAACACCTACGAGCAGTACTTC. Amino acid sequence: CASSASGQNTYEQYF.

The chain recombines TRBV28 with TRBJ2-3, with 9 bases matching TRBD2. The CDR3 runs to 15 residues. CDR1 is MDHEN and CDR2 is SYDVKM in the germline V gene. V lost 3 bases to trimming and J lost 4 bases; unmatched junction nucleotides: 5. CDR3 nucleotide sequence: TGTGCCAGCAGTTTGCGGGAGGGCGGGGCAGATACGCAGTATTTT. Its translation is CASSLREGGADTQYF.

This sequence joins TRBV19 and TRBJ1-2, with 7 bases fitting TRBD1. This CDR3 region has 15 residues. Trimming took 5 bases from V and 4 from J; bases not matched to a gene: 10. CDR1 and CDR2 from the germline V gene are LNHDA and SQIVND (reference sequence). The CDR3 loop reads CASSVTSGGLYGYTF. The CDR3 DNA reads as TGTGCCAGTAGTGTGACCTCAGGGGGGCTCTATGGCTACACCTTC. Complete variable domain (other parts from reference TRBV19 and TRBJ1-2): DGGITQSPKYLFRKEGQNVTLSCEQNLNHDAMYWYRQDPGQGLRLIYYSQIVNDFQKGDIAEGYSVSREKKESFPLTVTSAQKNPTAFYLCASSVTSGGLYGYTFGSGTRLTVV.

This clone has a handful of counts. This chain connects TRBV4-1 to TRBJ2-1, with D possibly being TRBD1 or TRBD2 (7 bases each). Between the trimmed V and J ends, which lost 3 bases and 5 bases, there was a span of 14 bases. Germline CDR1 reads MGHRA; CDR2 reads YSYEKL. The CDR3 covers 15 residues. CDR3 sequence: CASSHRGGENNEQFF. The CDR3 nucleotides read TGCGCCAGCAGCCACAGGGGGGGGGAAAACAATGAGCAGTTCTTC.

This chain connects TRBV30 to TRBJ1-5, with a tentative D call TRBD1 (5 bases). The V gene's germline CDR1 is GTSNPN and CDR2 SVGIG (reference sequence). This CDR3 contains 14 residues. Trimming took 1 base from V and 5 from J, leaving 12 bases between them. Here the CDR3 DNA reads TGTGCCTGGAGTGGTGACAGTTCTGATCAGCCCCAGCATTTT. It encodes CAWSGDSSDQPQHF.

The CDR3 bases are TGTGCCAGCAGCTTAGGGACAGGGACTGGGGCCAACGTCCTGACTTTC. Encoded protein: CASSLGTGTGANVLTF. J is TRBJ2-6 and V is TRBV7-6, with TRBD1 matching 8 bases. J gave up 2 bases and V 1 base, and 1 base lay outside the gene matches. This CDR3 has 16 amino acids. Germline V lookup: CDR1 SGHVS, CDR2 FNYEAQ.

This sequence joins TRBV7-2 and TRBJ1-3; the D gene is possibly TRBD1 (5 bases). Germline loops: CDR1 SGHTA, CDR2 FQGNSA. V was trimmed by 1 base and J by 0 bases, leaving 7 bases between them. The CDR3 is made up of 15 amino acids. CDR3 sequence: CASSLVDSSGNTIYF. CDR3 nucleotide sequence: TGTGCCAGCAGCTTAGTTGACAGCTCTGGAAACACCATATATTTT.

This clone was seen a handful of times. CDR3 loop: CASSLTAGQGNEKLFF. The CDR3 DNA reads TGTGCCAGCAGCCTGACGGCGGGACAGGGTAATGAAAAACTGTTTTTT. The V gene is TRBV3-1 (or the pseudogene TRBV3-2), the J gene TRBJ1-4, with 9 bases that match TRBD1. The V segment lost 4 bases and the J segment 4 bases; nucleotides outside the gene matches: 7. The CDR3 loop spans 16 amino acids. The germline CDR1 and CDR2 sequences are LGHDT and YNNKEL (reference sequence).

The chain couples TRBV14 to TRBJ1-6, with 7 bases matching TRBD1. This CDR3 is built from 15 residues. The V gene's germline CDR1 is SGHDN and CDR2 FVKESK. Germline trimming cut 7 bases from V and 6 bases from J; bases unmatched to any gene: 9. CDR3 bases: TGTGCCAGCACAACCGGGACAGCCCTTAATTCACCCCTCCACTTT. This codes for CASTTGTALNSPLHF. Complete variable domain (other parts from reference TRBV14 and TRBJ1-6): EAGVTQFPSHSVIEKGQTVTLRCDPISGHDNLYWYRRVMGKEIKFLLHFVKESKQDESGMPNNRFLAERTGGTYSTLKVQPAELEDSGVYFCASTTGTALNSPLHFGNGTRLTVT.

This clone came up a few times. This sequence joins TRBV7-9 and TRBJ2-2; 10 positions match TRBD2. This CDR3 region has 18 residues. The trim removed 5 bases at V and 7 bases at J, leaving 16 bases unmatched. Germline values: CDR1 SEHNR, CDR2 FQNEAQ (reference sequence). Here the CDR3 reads CASSRELAGRSGIGELFF. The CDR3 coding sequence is TGTGCCAGCAGCCGGGAACTAGCGGGACGGAGCGGCATCGGGGAGCTGTTTTTT. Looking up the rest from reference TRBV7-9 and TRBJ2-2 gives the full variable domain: DTGVSQNPRHKITKRGQNVTFRCDPISEHNRLYWYRQTLGQGPEFLTYFQNEAQLEKSRLLSDRFSAERPKGSFSTLEIQRTEQGDSAMYLCASSRELAGRSGIGELFFGEGSRLTVL.

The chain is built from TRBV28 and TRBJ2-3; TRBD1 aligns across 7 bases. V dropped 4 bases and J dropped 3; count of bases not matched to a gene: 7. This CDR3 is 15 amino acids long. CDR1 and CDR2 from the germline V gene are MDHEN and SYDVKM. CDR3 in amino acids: CASSSLDRATDTQYF. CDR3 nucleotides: TGTGCCAGCAGTTCCTTAGACAGGGCTACAGATACGCAGTATTTT.

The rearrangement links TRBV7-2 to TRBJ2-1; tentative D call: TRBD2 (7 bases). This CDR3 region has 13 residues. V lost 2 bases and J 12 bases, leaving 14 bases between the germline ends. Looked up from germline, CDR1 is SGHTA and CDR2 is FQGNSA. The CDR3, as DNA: TGTGCCAGCAGCTTAAGGGGGACTATGGGGCAGTTCTTC. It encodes CASSLRGTMGQFF.

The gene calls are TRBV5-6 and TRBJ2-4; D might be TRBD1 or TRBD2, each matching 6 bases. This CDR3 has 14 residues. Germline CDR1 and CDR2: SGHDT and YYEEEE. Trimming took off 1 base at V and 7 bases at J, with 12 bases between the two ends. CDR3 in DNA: TGTGCCAGCAGCTTGATCGGGGGCCAGAACATTCAGTACTTC. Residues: CASSLIGGQNIQYF.

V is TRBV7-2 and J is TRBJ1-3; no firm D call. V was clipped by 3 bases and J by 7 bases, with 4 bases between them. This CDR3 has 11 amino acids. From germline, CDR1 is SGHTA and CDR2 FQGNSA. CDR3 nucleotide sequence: TGTGCCAGCAGCTTGAGTAACACCATATATTTT. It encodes CASSLSNTIYF.

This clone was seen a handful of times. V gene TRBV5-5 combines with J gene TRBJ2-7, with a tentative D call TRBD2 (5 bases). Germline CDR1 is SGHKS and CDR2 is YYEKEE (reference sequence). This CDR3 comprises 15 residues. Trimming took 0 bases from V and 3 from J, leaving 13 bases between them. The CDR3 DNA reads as TGTGCCAGCAGCTTGGGCGGGTCGAATTACTACGAGCAGTACTTC. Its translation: CASSLGGSNYYEQYF.

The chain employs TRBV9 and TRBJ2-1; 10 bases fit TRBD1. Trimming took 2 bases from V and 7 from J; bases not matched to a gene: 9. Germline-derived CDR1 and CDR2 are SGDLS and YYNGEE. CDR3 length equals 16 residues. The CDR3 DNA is TGTGCCAGCAGCGTGGGATTGGGACAGGGGTCAAATGAGCAGTTCTTC. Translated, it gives CASSVGLGQGSNEQFF.